The source of this TCR beta chain is a study of cytomegalovirus exposure and HLA in healthy donors. A remark on this clone: Antigen unknown. The sample contains more than one DNA sequence encoding this CDR3.

Measured with immunoSEQ multiplex PCR; TCRdb has only the in-frame clones, and not every one. The profile shows under 400,000 clones, 86% of them singletons. The germline gives CDR1 SGHRS, CDR2 YFSETQ. The V end was cut by 0 bases, the J end by 7 bases, with 8 bases between. This CDR3 has 13 amino acids. Regarding the study as a whole: Later, an analysis found that TCR clusters from the first cohort tended to co-occur in the roughly 110 validation repertoires. Reportedly, diagnosis of cytomegalovirus status by the classifier showed high specificity and sensitivity. A list of around 160 TCR beta chains associated with cytomegalovirus was given.

Sample: PBMCs. The sequence was collected from a woman between 18 and 30 years old in good health and CMV-seronegative. The J gene is TRBJ2-1, the V gene TRBV5-1, with D possibly TRBD1 on 7 matching bases. DNA for the CDR3: TGCGCCAGCAGCTTGGCAGGGGGGAATGAGCAGTTCTTC. This encodes CASSLAGGNEQFF. Filled out from reference TRBV5-1 and TRBJ2-1, the complete variable domain reads KAGVTQTPRYLIKTRGQQVTLSCSPISGHRSVSWYQQTPGQGLQFLFEYFSETQRNKGNFPGRFSGRQFSNSRSEMNVSTLELGDSALYLCASSLAGGNEQFFGPGTRLTVL.